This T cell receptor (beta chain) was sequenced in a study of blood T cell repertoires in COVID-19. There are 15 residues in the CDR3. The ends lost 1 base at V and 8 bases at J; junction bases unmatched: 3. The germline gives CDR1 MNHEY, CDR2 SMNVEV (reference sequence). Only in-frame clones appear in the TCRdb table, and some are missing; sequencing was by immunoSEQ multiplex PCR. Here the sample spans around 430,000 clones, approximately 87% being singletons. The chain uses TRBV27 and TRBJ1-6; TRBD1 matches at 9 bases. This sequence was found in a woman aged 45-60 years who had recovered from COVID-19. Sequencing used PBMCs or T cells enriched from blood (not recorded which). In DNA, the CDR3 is TGTGCCAGCAGTTTATTGGGACAGGGTTATTCACCCCTCCACTTT. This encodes CASSLLGQGYSPLHF.